These 20 T cell receptor beta chains were sequenced from one sample in a study of memory CD4+ T cells and cytomegalovirus serostatus. Single viable CD3+CD4+CD8-CD45RO+ cells were sorted as the memory CD4+ T cells. Clones were read by immunoSEQ multiplex PCR, and TCRdb kept only the in-frame ones, dropping some. This sample yields tens of thousands of clones, of which roughly 81% are seen a single time; approximately 1% belongs to the top ten. Material for sequencing was memory CD4+ T cells from blood. Every receptor here comes from an adult in good health and CMV-seronegative.

The chain combines TRBV28 with TRBJ1-1, with unresolved D. With 4 bases removed from V and 1 base from J, the gap between germline ends came to 10 bases. This CDR3 is built from 14 residues. Per the germline V gene, CDR1 is MDHEN and CDR2 is SYDVKM. CDR3 DNA sequence: TGTGCCAGCAGTTCTCGTGTAAAGAACACTGAAGCTTTCTTT. Protein product: CASSSRVKNTEAFF.

The chain couples TRBV7-2 to TRBJ2-2; perhaps TRBD2 as D (6 bases). Germline assignment: CDR1 SGHTA and CDR2 FQGNSA. This CDR3 comprises 16 residues. The V end was cut by 5 bases, the J end by 6 bases, with 19 bases between. CDR3 nucleotides: TGTGCCAGCAGCCCCCGACCGGGAGCGAGGTCCGGGGAGCTGTTTTTT. Encoded protein: CASSPRPGARSGELFF.

The rearrangement links TRBV28 to TRBJ2-1; 8 bases map to TRBD2. Germline loops: CDR1 MDHEN, CDR2 SYDVKM. The CDR3 loop spans 15 amino acids. V was clipped by 5 bases and J by 8 bases; unmatched bases: 11. The CDR3 sequence is CASSATGRALHEQFF. In DNA form, the CDR3 reads TGTGCCAGCAGTGCCACCGGGAGGGCTTTGCATGAGCAGTTCTTC.

This clone has more than one count but fewer than ten. The chain joins TRBV28 to TRBJ1-3, with D possibly TRBD1 on 5 matching bases. Trimming removed 4 bases from V and 0 bases from J, with 19 bases in between. This CDR3 has 18 amino acids. Germline CDR1 and CDR2: MDHEN and SYDVKM. This CDR3 reads CASSSYSPTRDSGNTIYF. The CDR3 DNA reads as TGTGCCAGCAGTTCTTACTCGCCGACCAGGGACTCTGGAAACACCATATATTTT. Complete variable domain (other parts from reference TRBV28 and TRBJ1-3): DVKVTQSSRYLVKRTGEKVFLECVQDMDHENMFWYRQDPGLGLRLIYFSYDVKMKEKGDIPEGYSVSREKKERFSLILESASTNQTSMYLCASSSYSPTRDSGNTIYFGEGSWLTVV.

The chain couples TRBV29-1 to TRBJ2-4, with D tentatively TRBD1 (6 bases). The CDR3 runs to 15 residues. Trimming cost V 6 bases and J 0 bases, with 15 bases left between them. Looked up from germline, CDR1 is SQVTM and CDR2 is ANQGSEA. The CDR3 nucleotides read TGCAGCGTACTAGACAGGTTACTAGCCAAAAACATTCAGTACTTC. Its translation is CSVLDRLLAKNIQYF.

This sequence joins TRBV6-1 and TRBJ1-5, with D unclear. Trimming removed 11 bases from V and 3 bases from J, with 14 bases in between. Germline assignment: CDR1 MNHNS and CDR2 SASEGT. CDR3 length: 13 amino acids. This CDR3 is CASRWGFNQPQHF. Here the CDR3 DNA reads TGTGCCTCCAGGTGGGGTTTCAATCAGCCCCAGCATTTT.

This clone has a single count. This chain links TRBV5-1 with TRBJ2-5; D gene uncertain. The CDR3 length is 14 residues. From germline, CDR1 is SGHRS and CDR2 YFSETQ. Trimming cost V 1 base and J 5 bases, with 12 bases left between them. CDR3 nucleotide sequence: TGCGCCAGCAGCTTGAGAACGATCGGGGAGACCCAGTACTTC. It codes for CASSLRTIGETQYF.

The chain is built from TRBV10-3 and TRBJ2-2; 11 bases map to TRBD2. CDR3 size: 20 residues. From germline, CDR1 is ENHRY and CDR2 SYGVKD. V dropped 0 bases and J dropped 1; count of bases not matched to a gene: 10. The CDR3 sequence: CAISESFWTSGFQNTGELFF. The CDR3 bases are TGTGCCATCAGTGAGTCTTTTTGGACTAGCGGGTTCCAGAACACCGGGGAGCTGTTTTTT.

The chain has TRBV5-6 and TRBJ1-2, with D possibly being TRBD1 (6 bases). Trimming took off 0 bases at V and 7 bases at J, with 7 bases between the two ends. Per germline, CDR1 SGHDT and CDR2 YYEEEE. The CDR3 spans 12 residues. Here the CDR3 DNA reads TGTGCCAGCAGCTTGGACAGGGTTGGCTACACCTTC. Amino acids: CASSLDRVGYTF.

This chain uses TRBV9 with TRBJ2-3; 7 nucleotides align to TRBD2. CDR1 SGDLS and CDR2 YYNGEE come from the germline V gene. The CDR3 consists of 14 residues. Germline trimming cut 2 bases from V and 6 bases from J; bases unmatched to any gene: 6. CDR3 sequence reads: CASSVVSGVDTQYF. The CDR3 DNA is TGTGCCAGCAGCGTCGTGAGCGGGGTTGATACGCAGTATTTT.

CDR3 sequence reads: CAWSPSQKSTDTQYF. CDR3 DNA sequence: TGTGCCTGGAGCCCATCTCAGAAAAGCACAGATACGCAGTATTTT. The J gene is TRBJ2-3, the V gene TRBV30; the D is unclear. CDR3 length: 15 amino acids. Germline V gene data show CDR1 as GTSNPN and CDR2 as SVGIG (reference sequence). Trimming stripped 3 bases from V and 0 bases from J, with 13 bases between. The full variable domain, rest sourced from reference TRBV30 and TRBJ2-3, is SQTIHQWPATLVQPVGSPLSLECTVEGTSNPNLYWYRQAAGRGLQLLFYSVGIGQISSEVPQNLSASRPQDRQFILSSKKLLLSDSGFYLCAWSPSQKSTDTQYFGPGTRLTVL.

J is TRBJ1-4 and V is TRBV4-1; 10 bases fit TRBD1. After removal of 3 bases from V and 7 bases from J, the junction contained 11 bases not matched to a gene. This CDR3 region has 17 residues. Germline assignment: CDR1 MGHRA and CDR2 YSYEKL. CDR3 nucleotide sequence: TGCGCCAGCAGCCATAAAGGAGTGACAGGGGGCTTTGAAAAACTGTTTTTT. It yields the protein CASSHKGVTGGFEKLFF.

This chain connects TRBV5-6 to TRBJ1-6, with a possible D match to TRBD1 (6 bases). The CDR3 contains 16 residues. With 4 bases removed from V and 0 bases from J, the gap between germline ends came to 11 bases. CDR1 SGHDT and CDR2 YYEEEE come from the germline V gene. The chain's CDR3 is CASSGDTFSYNSPLHF. In DNA form, the CDR3 reads TGTGCCAGCAGCGGGGACACATTCTCCTATAATTCACCCCTCCACTTT.

This clone was seen only once. The chain carries TRBV18 and TRBJ2-7, with a weak D call TRBD1 (5 bases). The V end lost 3 bases, the J end lost 2 bases, and 11 bases lay between the germline ends. The germline V gene has CDR1 KGHSH and CDR2 LQKENI. There are 14 residues in the CDR3. The CDR3 sequence is CASSPHDSTYEQYF. In DNA, the CDR3 is TGTGCCAGCTCACCCCATGACAGCACCTACGAGCAGTACTTC. The full variable domain, rest sourced from reference TRBV18 and TRBJ2-7, is NAGVMQNPRHLVRRRGQEARLRCSPMKGHSHVYWYRQLPEEGLKFMVYLQKENIIDESGMPKERFSAEFPKEGPSILRIQQVVRGDSAAYFCASSPHDSTYEQYFGPGTRLTVT.

The J gene is TRBJ1-5, the V gene TRBV30; no definite D call. V was cut by 1 base and J by 3 bases, with 7 bases left in between. CDR3 length: 13 residues. The V gene's germline CDR1 is GTSNPN and CDR2 SVGIG (reference sequence). This CDR3 is CAWSGGDNQPQHF. Here the CDR3 DNA reads TGTGCCTGGAGTGGCGGAGACAATCAGCCCCAGCATTTT.

This chain joins TRBV5-6 and TRBJ1-1; D is unclear. Trimming cost V 4 bases and J 3 bases, with 4 bases left between them. The CDR3 sequence is 11 residues long. CDR1 SGHDT and CDR2 YYEEEE come from the germline V gene. The CDR3 reads CASSVYTEAFF. As DNA, the CDR3 is TGTGCCAGCAGCGTATACACTGAAGCTTTCTTT.

As concerns this clone: At one boundary the junction diverges from the germline segment, which might be a read error. This chain uses TRBV7-7 with TRBJ2-3; D might be TRBD2 (6 bases). Per the germline V gene, CDR1 is SSHAT and CDR2 is FNYEAQ (reference sequence). There are 16 residues in the CDR3. CDR3 region: CASSLAPGSGTDTQYF. The CDR3, as DNA: TGTGCTAGCAGCTTAGCTCCCGGGAGCGGCACAGATACGCAGTATTTT. Based on the CDR3 plus reference TRBV7-7 and TRBJ2-3, the full variable domain is GAGVSQSPRYKVTKRGQDVTLRCDPISSHATLYWYQQALGQGPEFLTYFNYEAQPDKSGLPSDRFSAERPEGSISTLTIQRTEQRDSAMYRCASSLAPGSGTDTQYFGPGTRLTVL.

This rearrangement joins TRBV5-5 to TRBJ2-4; 16 bases are shared with TRBD2. With V trimmed by 5 bases and J by 8 bases, 7 bases remained unmatched. This CDR3 comprises 16 residues. Germline V gives CDR1 SGHKS, CDR2 YYEKEE (reference sequence). DNA for the CDR3: TGTGCCAGCAGGGTGGGACTAGCGGGAGGGAGTGACATTCAGTACTTC. Residues: CASRVGLAGGSDIQYF.

In nucleotides, the CDR3 is TGTGCCAGCAGCCGTCAAACTCCCGAGGTCAAGGGTGAAAAACTGTTTTTT. It yields the protein CASSRQTPEVKGEKLFF. This chain links TRBV7-2 with TRBJ1-4; D unclear. V lost 5 bases and J 7 bases, leaving 23 bases between the germline ends. Germline V gives CDR1 SGHTA, CDR2 FQGNSA. The CDR3 contains 17 residues.

The CDR3 loop is CASSQEVRLNYGYTF. The CDR3 DNA is TGCGCCAGCAGCCAAGAGGTCAGGTTAAACTATGGCTACACCTTC. The chain has TRBV4-3 and TRBJ1-2, with D unresolved. The germline V and J ends were trimmed by 0 bases and 2 bases, with 10 bases remaining between them. There are 15 residues in the CDR3. CDR1 and CDR2 from the germline V gene are LGHNA and YSLEER.